This passage covers 30 T cell receptor beta chains from one sample sequenced in a study of blood T cell repertoires in COVID-19. Assay used: immunoSEQ multiplex PCR; TCRdb lists only in-frame clones, some missing. The sample lists tens of thousands of clones, 80% to 85% occurring once. Sequencing used peripheral blood. The receptors were gathered from a woman aged 55-69 years with acute or convalescent COVID-19.

The V call is TRBV30, the J call TRBJ2-1; D perhaps matches TRBD2 (5 bases). CDR3 length equals 11 residues. Germline V gives CDR1 GTSNPN, CDR2 SVGIG (reference sequence). V lost 5 bases to trimming and J lost 10 bases, with 12 bases between them. CDR3 amino acids: CAWRWENEQFF. CDR3 in DNA: TGTGCCTGGCGGTGGGAGAACGAGCAGTTCTTC. Together with reference TRBV30 and TRBJ2-1, the CDR3 gives the full variable domain: SQTIHQWPATLVQPVGSPLSLECTVEGTSNPNLYWYRQAAGRGLQLLFYSVGIGQISSEVPQNLSASRPQDRQFILSSKKLLLSDSGFYLCAWRWENEQFFGPGTRLTVL.

The chain employs TRBV19 and TRBJ1-2; 8 nucleotides agree with TRBD1. The V gene's germline CDR1 is LNHDA and CDR2 SQIVND (reference sequence). This CDR3 has 15 residues. V lost 5 bases, J lost 7 bases, and 12 bases stayed unmatched. The CDR3 DNA reads TGTGCCAGTAGTGCCGACAGGGGTTCCGGGATTGGCTACACCTTC. Translation gives CASSADRGSGIGYTF.

This chain connects TRBV5-6 to TRBJ1-1; perhaps TRBD1 as D (5 bases). Germline-derived CDR1 and CDR2 are SGHDT and YYEEEE. The CDR3 totals 15 residues. Deletions cut 0 bases from V and 6 bases from J, with 15 bases between. This CDR3 is CASSLEGSGIPEAFF. The CDR3 DNA reads TGTGCCAGCAGCTTGGAGGGGTCAGGGATTCCTGAAGCTTTCTTT.

A single count supports this clone. This rearrangement joins TRBV5-1 to TRBJ1-2; 7 bases map to TRBD1. The CDR3 is made up of 15 amino acids. CDR1 and CDR2 from the germline V gene are SGHRS and YFSETQ. With 0 bases clipped from V and 7 bases from J, the junction kept 9 bases outside the gene matches. CDR3 DNA: TGCGCCAGCAGCTTGGACCAGGGACAGTATAGTGGCTACACCTTC. This sequence encodes CASSLDQGQYSGYTF.

The chain links TRBV9 to TRBJ1-3, with D maybe TRBD1 (5 bases). Germline V lookup: CDR1 SGDLS, CDR2 YYNGEE. Trimming took off 3 bases at V and 4 bases at J, with 14 bases between the two ends. This CDR3 is 15 amino acids long. The CDR3 sequence: CASSASPGAGNTIYF. Written as DNA, the CDR3 is TGTGCCAGCAGCGCTTCCCCTGGGGCGGGAAACACCATATATTTT.

The chain combines TRBV2 with TRBJ2-1; TRBD2 matches at 10 bases. The V gene end was trimmed by 8 bases and the J gene end by 1 base; junction bases not matched to a gene: 5. From germline, CDR1 is SNHLY and CDR2 FYNNEI. The CDR3 totals 15 residues. The CDR3 DNA reads TGTGCCAGCTTAGCGGGGGGCCGTTCCTACAATGAGCAGTTCTTC. It specifies CASLAGGRSYNEQFF.

This clone appeared once. This chain connects TRBV5-1 to TRBJ1-1; TRBD1 matches at 7 bases. CDR3 length: 15 amino acids. After removal of 7 bases from V and 0 bases from J, the junction contained 9 bases not matched to a gene. The germline CDR1 and CDR2 sequences are SGHRS and YFSETQ. DNA of the CDR3: TGCGCCAGCCTACCGGCGACAGGGATGAACACTGAAGCTTTCTTT. Translating gives CASLPATGMNTEAFF. Variable domain in full (rest from reference TRBV5-1 and TRBJ1-1): KAGVTQTPRYLIKTRGQQVTLSCSPISGHRSVSWYQQTPGQGLQFLFEYFSETQRNKGNFPGRFSGRQFSNSRSEMNVSTLELGDSALYLCASLPATGMNTEAFFGQGTRLTVV.

The sample holds one count of this clone. CDR3 region: CASSLEQVDEKLFF. In nucleotides, the CDR3 is TGCGCCAGCAGCTTGGAACAGGTTGATGAAAAACTGTTTTTT. The V gene is TRBV5-1, the J gene TRBJ1-4, with a tentative D call TRBD1 (5 bases). In germline, CDR1 is SGHRS, CDR2 YFSETQ. The CDR3 totals 14 residues. V was shortened by 0 bases and J by 6 bases, with 9 bases between the two germline ends.

The chain combines TRBV11-1 with TRBJ2-1; D possibly corresponds to TRBD1 (5 bases). Germline V gene data show CDR1 as SGHAT and CDR2 as FQDESV (reference sequence). V lost 0 bases to trimming and J lost 5 bases, with 14 bases between them. The length of the CDR3 is 16 residues. CDR3 bases: TGTGCCAGCAGCTTAGCGCAGGGTTGGCAGAACAATGAGCAGTTCTTC. Its translation is CASSLAQGWQNNEQFF.

The rearrangement links TRBV6-5 to TRBJ2-1, with 8 bases identical to TRBD2. Germline V lookup: CDR1 MNHEY, CDR2 SVGAGI. The CDR3 contains 15 residues. Germline trimming cut 5 bases from V and 1 base from J; bases unmatched to any gene: 4. The CDR3, as DNA: TGTGCCAGCAGTCTAGCGGGCCTTTCCTACAATGAGCAGTTCTTC. As protein: CASSLAGLSYNEQFF.

The chain links TRBV15 to TRBJ2-3, with 10 bases that match TRBD2. This CDR3 contains 16 residues. The V gene's germline CDR1 is LNHNV and CDR2 YYDKDF (reference sequence). Unmatched junction bases numbered 6, after V lost 0 bases and J lost 6 bases. The CDR3 DNA is TGTGCCACCAGCAGAGATTTAGCGGGGGGAGGGGATACGCAGTATTTT. It translates to CATSRDLAGGGDTQYF.

This rearrangement joins TRBV11-3 to TRBJ1-1; D gene ambiguous. Germline CDR1 and CDR2: SGHNT and YENEEA. Trimming removed 5 bases from V and 1 base from J, with 14 bases in between. The CDR3 spans 15 residues. This chain's CDR3 is CASSANGGANTEAFF. CDR3 DNA: TGTGCCAGCAGCGCCAACGGTGGAGCGAACACTGAAGCTTTCTTT.

This chain links TRBV30 with TRBJ2-7, with 7 bases that match TRBD1. Germline V CDR1 and CDR2: GTSNPN, SVGIG (reference sequence). The ends lost 4 bases at V and 2 bases at J; junction bases unmatched: 8. The CDR3 contains 14 residues. The CDR3 DNA reads as TGTGCCTGGAAGAGGGACAGTACCACCTACGAGCAGTACTTC. Protein product: CAWKRDSTTYEQYF.

The chain links TRBV6-5 to TRBJ2-5; 7 nucleotides line up with TRBD2. J was trimmed by 2 bases and V by 5 bases; bases with no gene match: 5. The V gene's germline CDR1 is MNHEY and CDR2 SVGAGI. This CDR3 is built from 14 residues. CDR3 residues: CASSKRGVQETQYF. The CDR3 DNA follows: TGTGCCAGCAGTAAACGGGGGGTTCAAGAGACCCAGTACTTC.

This clone was detected ten times or more. The gene calls are TRBV5-5 and TRBJ2-7, with 12 bases lining up with TRBD1. V trimming: 1 base; J trimming: 5 bases; junction bases outside the gene matches: 4. This CDR3 comprises 15 residues. Germline assignment: CDR1 SGHKS and CDR2 YYEKEE (reference sequence). Here the CDR3 reads CASSLKGQGADEQYF. The CDR3 coding sequence is TGTGCCAGCAGCTTGAAGGGACAGGGGGCCGACGAGCAGTACTTC.

The chain employs TRBV6-6 and TRBJ2-7; 11 positions agree with TRBD1. CDR1 is MNHNY, CDR2 SVGAGI, per germline (reference sequence). V lost 4 bases to trimming and J lost 7 bases; unmatched junction nucleotides: 12. The CDR3 extends over 16 amino acids. The CDR3 loop reads CASSSPGTGGIGEQYF. CDR3 sequence (DNA): TGTGCCAGCAGTTCTCCCGGGACAGGGGGAATAGGGGAGCAGTACTTC.

This chain connects TRBV6-1 to TRBJ1-3, with D possibly being TRBD1 (5 bases). The V end lost 0 bases, the J end lost 2 bases, and 11 bases lay between the germline ends. Germline V gives CDR1 MNHNS, CDR2 SASEGT. CDR3 length: 16 amino acids. The CDR3 DNA reads as TGTGCCAGCAGTGAAGCGCTCGGGGGAACTGGAAACACCATATATTTT. It translates to CASSEALGGTGNTIYF.

This clone was recorded only once. The chain combines TRBV25-1 with TRBJ2-5, with 7 bases that match TRBD2. V was clipped by 1 base and J by 4 bases; unmatched bases: 6. CDR1 and CDR2 (germline): MGHDK, SYGVNS. CDR3 size: 15 residues. The DNA for the CDR3 is TGTGCCAGCAGTGAATCTTGGCGGGGGTCAGAGACCCAGTACTTC. This codes for CASSESWRGSETQYF.

This clone was seen a single time. This rearrangement joins TRBV2 to TRBJ1-1; the D gene is possibly TRBD1 (6 bases). Trimming shortened V by 3 bases and J by 4 bases, and 12 bases separated the two germline ends. This CDR3 has 14 amino acids. Germline loops: CDR1 SNHLY, CDR2 FYNNEI. The CDR3 coding sequence is TGTGCCAGCAGTGACTCGGGGGGCGGCACTGAAGCTTTCTTT. It encodes CASSDSGGGTEAFF.

The genes are TRBV30 and TRBJ1-2; D unresolved. CDR1 is GTSNPN, CDR2 SVGIG, per germline (reference sequence). Trimming took 3 bases from V and 2 from J, leaving 13 bases between them. The length of the CDR3 is 14 residues. The CDR3 DNA sequence: TGTGCCTGGAGCTCGATCCCCCAGAACTATGGCTACACCTTC. Translation: CAWSSIPQNYGYTF.

This chain connects TRBV3-1 (or the pseudogene TRBV3-2) to TRBJ2-7, with D perhaps matching TRBD2 (5 bases). This CDR3 contains 15 residues. Trimming shortened V by 4 bases and J by 2 bases, and 15 bases separated the two germline ends. Germline CDR1 is LGHDT and CDR2 is YNNKEL (reference sequence). The CDR3 sequence: CASSLSPGGAYEQYF. In DNA, the CDR3 is TGTGCCAGCAGCCTCAGTCCTGGAGGAGCCTACGAGCAGTACTTC.

Turning to this clone: Additional DNA sequences in this sample encode the identical CDR3. The V gene is TRBV9, the J gene TRBJ1-1, with D unclear. The CDR3 loop spans 14 amino acids. CDR1 and CDR2 (germline): SGDLS, YYNGEE. Between the trimmed V and J ends, which lost 2 bases and 1 base, there was a span of 9 bases. Here the CDR3 DNA reads TGTGCCAGCAGCGTTGGTAGTAGGAACACTGAAGCTTTCTTT. This gives the protein CASSVGSRNTEAFF. Full variable domain (outside the CDR3, taken from reference TRBV9 and TRBJ1-1): DSGVTQTPKHLITATGQRVTLRCSPRSGDLSVYWYQQSLDQGLQFLIQYYNGEERAKGNILERFSAQQFPDLHSELNLSSLELGDSALYFCASSVGSRNTEAFFGQGTRLTVV.

This sequence joins TRBV11-2 and TRBJ1-1; 8 bases line up with TRBD1. CDR3 length equals 15 residues. V gave up 5 bases and J gave up 0 bases; unmatched junction bases: 5. Germline assignment: CDR1 SGHAT and CDR2 FQNNGV. In nucleotides, the CDR3 is TGTGCCAGCAGCCTGACAGGGGCGATGAACACTGAAGCTTTCTTT. Translated: CASSLTGAMNTEAFF. The variable domain in full, with the rest retrieved from reference TRBV11-2 and TRBJ1-1, is EAGVAQSPRYKIIEKRQSVAFWCNPISGHATLYWYQQILGQGPKLLIQFQNNGVVDDSQLPKDRFSAERLKGVDSTLKIQPAKLEDSAVYLCASSLTGAMNTEAFFGQGTRLTVV.

There are a few counts of this clone. The genes are TRBV19 and TRBJ2-1; TRBD1 matches at 9 bases. J lost 1 base, V lost 6 bases, and 4 bases had no gene match. Per germline, CDR1 LNHDA and CDR2 SQIVND (reference sequence). This CDR3 region has 15 residues. The CDR3: CASRSTGGSYNEQFF. CDR3 DNA: TGTGCCAGTAGATCGACAGGGGGATCCTACAATGAGCAGTTCTTC.

The V and J genes are TRBV5-1 and TRBJ1-4, with D perhaps matching TRBD1 (6 bases). CDR3 length equals 15 residues. Trimming cost V 4 bases and J 8 bases, with 18 bases left between them. In germline, CDR1 is SGHRS, CDR2 YFSETQ. CDR3 nucleotides: TGCGCCAGCAGCATTGGTGGGGGCTCGGGGGAAAAACTGTTTTTT. It encodes CASSIGGGSGEKLFF. Using reference TRBV5-1 and TRBJ1-4 for the parts outside the CDR3, the full variable domain is KAGVTQTPRYLIKTRGQQVTLSCSPISGHRSVSWYQQTPGQGLQFLFEYFSETQRNKGNFPGRFSGRQFSNSRSEMNVSTLELGDSALYLCASSIGGGSGEKLFFGSGTQLSVL.

Judged by abundance, this clone is medium-sized (0.01 to 0.1%). This sequence joins TRBV7-9 and TRBJ2-6, with D possibly being TRBD1 (5 bases). The CDR3 is 15 amino acids. Trimming removed 8 bases at V and 3 bases at J, with 14 bases between. The germline CDR1 and CDR2 sequences are SEHNR and FQNEAQ (reference sequence). The CDR3 region has the DNA TGTGCCAGCCCTTATGACAGATTTGGGGCCAACGTCCTGACTTTC. This gives the protein CASPYDRFGANVLTF.

V gene TRBV30 combines with J gene TRBJ1-3; D uncertain. Per germline, CDR1 GTSNPN and CDR2 SVGIG (reference sequence). This CDR3 is 13 amino acids long. Trimming removed 4 bases from V and 0 bases from J, with 7 bases in between. In nucleotides, the CDR3 is TGTGCCTGGATCGAGGGCTCTGGAAACACCATATATTTT. It encodes CAWIEGSGNTIYF.

This clone has just a few counts. V is TRBV7-2 and J is TRBJ1-5, with TRBD1 matching 10 bases. The germline CDR1 and CDR2 sequences are SGHTA and FQGNSA. The CDR3 has 14 amino acids. With V trimmed by 3 bases and J by 6 bases, 2 bases remained unmatched. In DNA form, the CDR3 reads TGTGCCAGCAGCTTGACAGGGGGCAGTCAGCCCCAGCATTTT. The encoded protein is CASSLTGGSQPQHF.

This sequence joins TRBV5-1 and TRBJ2-1; weak D call: TRBD1 (6 bases). CDR3 length: 16 residues. The V gene lost 0 bases and the J gene lost 6 bases, with 16 bases spanning the gap. Per germline, CDR1 SGHRS and CDR2 YFSETQ. The CDR3 sequence: CASSLGPTGVVNEQFF. The CDR3 DNA reads as TGCGCCAGCAGCTTGGGTCCGACAGGAGTTGTCAATGAGCAGTTCTTC.

The J gene is TRBJ2-1, the V gene TRBV4-2; 9 bases fit TRBD1. Germline-derived CDR1 and CDR2 are LGHNA and YNFKEQ. CDR3 size: 17 residues. The V gene end was trimmed by 2 bases and the J gene end by 2 bases; junction bases not matched to a gene: 7. CDR3 nucleotides: TGTGCCAGCAGCCAATGGGACAGGGCGTCGCCCTACAATGAGCAGTTCTTC. Translated: CASSQWDRASPYNEQFF.